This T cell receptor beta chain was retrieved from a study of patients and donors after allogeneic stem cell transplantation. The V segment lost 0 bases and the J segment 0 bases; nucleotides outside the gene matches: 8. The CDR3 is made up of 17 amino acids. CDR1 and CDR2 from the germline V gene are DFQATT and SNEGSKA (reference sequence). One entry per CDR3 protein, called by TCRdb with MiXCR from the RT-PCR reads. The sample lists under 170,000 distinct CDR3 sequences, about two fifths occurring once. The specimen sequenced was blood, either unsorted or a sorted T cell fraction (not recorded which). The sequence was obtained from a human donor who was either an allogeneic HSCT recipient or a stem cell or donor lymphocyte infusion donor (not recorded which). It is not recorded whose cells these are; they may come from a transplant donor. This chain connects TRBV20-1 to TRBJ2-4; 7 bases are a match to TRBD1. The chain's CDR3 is CSARDDANRGAKNIQYF. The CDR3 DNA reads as TGCAGTGCTAGAGATGACGCGAACAGGGGAGCCAAAAACATTCAGTACTTC.